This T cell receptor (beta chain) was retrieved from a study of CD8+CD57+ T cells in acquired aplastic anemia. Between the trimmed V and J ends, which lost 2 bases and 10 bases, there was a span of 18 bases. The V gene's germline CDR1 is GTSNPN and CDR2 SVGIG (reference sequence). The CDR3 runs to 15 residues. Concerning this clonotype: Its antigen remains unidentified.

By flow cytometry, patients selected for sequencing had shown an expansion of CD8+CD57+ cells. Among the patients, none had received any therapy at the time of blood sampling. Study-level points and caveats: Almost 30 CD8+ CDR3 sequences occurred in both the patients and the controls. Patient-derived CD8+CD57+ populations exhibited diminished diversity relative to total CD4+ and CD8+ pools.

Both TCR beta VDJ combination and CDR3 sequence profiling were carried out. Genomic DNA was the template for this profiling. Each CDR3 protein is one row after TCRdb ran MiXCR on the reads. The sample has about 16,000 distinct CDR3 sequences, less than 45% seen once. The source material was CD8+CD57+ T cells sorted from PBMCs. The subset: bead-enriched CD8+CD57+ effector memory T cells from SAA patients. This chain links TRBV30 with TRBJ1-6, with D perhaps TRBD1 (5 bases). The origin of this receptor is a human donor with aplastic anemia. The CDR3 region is CAWSHEAGSRSPLHF. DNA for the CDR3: TGTGCCTGGAGTCACGAGGCAGGGTCGAGGTCACCCCTCCACTTT.